The sample holds a few counts of the clone carrying this T cell receptor (beta chain). Its antigen is currently unknown. This entry belongs to a study of cytomegalovirus exposure and HLA in healthy donors. Overall study context: When fewer than 500 donors were genotyped, roughly 82% of them were found to fall in the Caucasian-associated ancestry cluster.

Per germline, CDR1 SGHVS and CDR2 FQNEAQ. CDR3 size: 16 residues. J lost 1 base, V lost 3 bases, and 1 base had no gene match. General study results and limits: Association of a missense DCLRE1C variant with TCR beta V- and J-gene trimming was reported in a later analysis. In a later analysis, productive TCRs from donors in an Asian-associated ancestry cluster reportedly carried fewer N-insertions than the cohort mean.

Vbeta (60) and Jbeta (13) primers were used in the PCR. Original data processing: Later, about 80 million unique TCR beta chains were counted in an analysis, and some 10 million of them were shared. TCRdb keeps only in-frame clones here, not all; method: immunoSEQ multiplex PCR. The V and J calls and clone size come from that table; D and trimming were worked out from the DNA. The top ten clones hold almost 4.5% of a sample with about 150,000 clones, roughly 68% of them seen once. Sequencing was carried out using PBMCs. This receptor was obtained from a man between 60 and 75 years old in good health and CMV-seronegative. This chain links TRBV7-8 with TRBJ2-2, with 11 bases that match TRBD2. The chain's CDR3 is CASSFTSGGNTGELFF. CDR3 DNA: TGTGCCAGCAGCTTTACTAGCGGGGGGAACACCGGGGAGCTGTTTTTT.